The clone carrying this T cell receptor (beta chain) was seen only a few times. The antigen is undetermined. J lost 2 bases, V lost 4 bases, and 0 bases had no gene match. The CDR3 runs 14 residues. This sample was taken from a study of CD8 T cells in ankylosing spondylitis. General study points: Reportedly, matched ankylosing spondylitis synovial fluid was significantly enriched for disease-linked clones. Ankylosing spondylitis blood appeared to be characterized by a TCR beta motif of about 8 highly homologous variants. Both synovial fluid and blood in reactive arthritis had previously been reported to carry some motif variants.

One entry per CDR3 protein results from TCRdb running MiXCR on the 5' RACE reads. The sample shows about 440,000 distinct CDR3 sequences, under 20% of them seen only once. This receptor was obtained from a male donor with ankylosing spondylitis. V gene TRBV12-3 or TRBV12-4 combines with J gene TRBJ2-5, with TRBD1 matching 11 bases. Sequences were obtained from blood, either unsorted or a sorted T cell fraction (not recorded which). The CDR3 nucleotides are TGTGCCAGCAGTTGGGACAGGGGGCAAGAGACCCAGTACTTC. Amino acid sequence: CASSWDRGQETQYF.